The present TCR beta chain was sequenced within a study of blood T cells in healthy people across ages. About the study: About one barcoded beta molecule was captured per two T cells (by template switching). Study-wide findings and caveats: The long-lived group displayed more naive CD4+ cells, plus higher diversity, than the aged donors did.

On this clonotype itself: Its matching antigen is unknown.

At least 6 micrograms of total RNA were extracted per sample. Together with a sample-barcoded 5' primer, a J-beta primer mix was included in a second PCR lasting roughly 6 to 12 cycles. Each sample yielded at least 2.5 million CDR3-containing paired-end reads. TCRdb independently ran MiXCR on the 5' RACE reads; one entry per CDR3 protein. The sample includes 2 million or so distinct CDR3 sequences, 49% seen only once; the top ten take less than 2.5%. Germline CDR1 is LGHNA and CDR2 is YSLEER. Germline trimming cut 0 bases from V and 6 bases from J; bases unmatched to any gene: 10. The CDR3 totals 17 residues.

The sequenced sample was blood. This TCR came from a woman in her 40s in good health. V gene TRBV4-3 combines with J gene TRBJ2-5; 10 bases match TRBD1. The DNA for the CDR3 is TGCGCCAGCAGCCAAGATTGGCGGGACAGGGGTTTCCAGACCCAGTACTTC. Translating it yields CASSQDWRDRGFQTQYF.